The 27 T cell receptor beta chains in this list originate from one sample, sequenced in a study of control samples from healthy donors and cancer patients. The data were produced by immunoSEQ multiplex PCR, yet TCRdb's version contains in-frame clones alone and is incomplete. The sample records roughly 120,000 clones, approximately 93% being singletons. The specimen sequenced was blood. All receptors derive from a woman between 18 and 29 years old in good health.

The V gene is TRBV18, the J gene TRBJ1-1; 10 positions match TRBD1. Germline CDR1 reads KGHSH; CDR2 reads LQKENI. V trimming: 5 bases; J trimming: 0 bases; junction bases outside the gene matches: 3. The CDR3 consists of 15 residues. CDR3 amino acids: CASSETGGVNTEAFF. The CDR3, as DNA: TGTGCCAGCTCAGAGACAGGGGGCGTGAACACTGAAGCTTTCTTT.

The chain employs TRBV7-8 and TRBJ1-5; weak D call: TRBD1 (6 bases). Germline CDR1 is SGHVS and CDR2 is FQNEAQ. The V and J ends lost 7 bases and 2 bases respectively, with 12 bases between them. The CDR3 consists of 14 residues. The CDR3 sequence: CASTPGVGNQPQHF. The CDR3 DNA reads TGTGCCAGCACGCCAGGGGTTGGCAATCAGCCCCAGCATTTT. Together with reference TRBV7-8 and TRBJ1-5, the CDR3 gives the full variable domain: GAGVSQSPRYKVAKRGQDVALRCDPISGHVSLFWYQQALGQGPEFLTYFQNEAQLDKSGLPSDRFFAERPEGSVSTLKIQRTQQEDSAVYLCASTPGVGNQPQHFGDGTRLSIL.

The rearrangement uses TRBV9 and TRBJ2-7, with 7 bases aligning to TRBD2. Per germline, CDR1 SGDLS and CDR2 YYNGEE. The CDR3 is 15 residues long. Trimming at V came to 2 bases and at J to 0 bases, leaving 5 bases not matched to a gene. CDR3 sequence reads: CASSVGLADSYEQYF. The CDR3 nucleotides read TGTGCCAGCAGCGTTGGGCTAGCGGACTCCTACGAGCAGTACTTC.

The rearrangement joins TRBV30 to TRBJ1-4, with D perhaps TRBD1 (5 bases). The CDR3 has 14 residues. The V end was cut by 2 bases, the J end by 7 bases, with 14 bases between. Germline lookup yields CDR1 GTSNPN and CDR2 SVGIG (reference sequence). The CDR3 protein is CAWSWDVGSEKLFF. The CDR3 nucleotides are TGTGCCTGGAGTTGGGACGTGGGTAGTGAAAAACTGTTTTTT.

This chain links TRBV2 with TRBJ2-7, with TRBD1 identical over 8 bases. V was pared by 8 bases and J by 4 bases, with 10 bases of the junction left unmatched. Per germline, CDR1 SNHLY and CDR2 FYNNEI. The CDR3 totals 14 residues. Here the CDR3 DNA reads TGTGCCAGCTCGGGACAGGCCATTTTTTACGAGCAGTACTTC. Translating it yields CASSGQAIFYEQYF.

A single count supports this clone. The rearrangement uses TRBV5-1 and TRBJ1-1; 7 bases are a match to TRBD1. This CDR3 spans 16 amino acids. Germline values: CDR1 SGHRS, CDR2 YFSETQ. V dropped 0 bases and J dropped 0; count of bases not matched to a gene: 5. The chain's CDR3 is CASSLAGTAMNTEAFF. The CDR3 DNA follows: TGCGCCAGCAGCTTGGCCGGGACAGCCATGAACACTGAAGCTTTCTTT.

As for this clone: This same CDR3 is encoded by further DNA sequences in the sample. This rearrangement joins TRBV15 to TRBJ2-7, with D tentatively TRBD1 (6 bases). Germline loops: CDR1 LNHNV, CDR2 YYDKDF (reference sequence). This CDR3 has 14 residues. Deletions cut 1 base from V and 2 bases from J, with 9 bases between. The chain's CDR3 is CATSRGRQAYEQYF. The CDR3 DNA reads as TGTGCCACCAGCAGAGGAAGACAGGCCTACGAGCAGTACTTC.

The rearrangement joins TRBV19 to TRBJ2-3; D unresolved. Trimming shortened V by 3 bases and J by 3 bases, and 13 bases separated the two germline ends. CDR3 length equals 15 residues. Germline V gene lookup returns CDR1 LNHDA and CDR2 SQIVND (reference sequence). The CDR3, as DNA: TGTGCCAGTAGTATGCGTAGCTTGGCTACAGATACGCAGTATTTT. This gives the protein CASSMRSLATDTQYF. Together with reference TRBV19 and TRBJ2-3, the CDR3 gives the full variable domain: DGGITQSPKYLFRKEGQNVTLSCEQNLNHDAMYWYRQDPGQGLRLIYYSQIVNDFQKGDIAEGYSVSREKKESFPLTVTSAQKNPTAFYLCASSMRSLATDTQYFGPGTRLTVL.

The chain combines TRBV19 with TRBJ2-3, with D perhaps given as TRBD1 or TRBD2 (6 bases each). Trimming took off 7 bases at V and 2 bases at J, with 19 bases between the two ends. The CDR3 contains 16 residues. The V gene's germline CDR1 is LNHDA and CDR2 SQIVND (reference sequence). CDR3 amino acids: CASTDLGRQDTDTQYF. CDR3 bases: TGTGCCAGTACCGACCTCGGGAGACAGGACACAGATACGCAGTATTTT.

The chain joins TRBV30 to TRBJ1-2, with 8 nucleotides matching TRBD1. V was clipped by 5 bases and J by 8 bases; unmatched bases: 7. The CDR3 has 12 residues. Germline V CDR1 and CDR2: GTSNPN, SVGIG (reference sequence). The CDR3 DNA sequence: TGTGCCTGGGAAGGACAGGGAAGAGGCTACACCTTC. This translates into CAWEGQGRGYTF.

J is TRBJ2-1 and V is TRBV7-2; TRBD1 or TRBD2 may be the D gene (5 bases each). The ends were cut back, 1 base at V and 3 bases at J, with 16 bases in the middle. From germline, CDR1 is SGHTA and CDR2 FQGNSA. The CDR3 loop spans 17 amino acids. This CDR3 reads CASSLGTGPRDYNEQFF. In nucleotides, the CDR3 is TGTGCCAGCAGCTTAGGTACGGGGCCGCGAGACTACAATGAGCAGTTCTTC.

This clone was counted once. The CDR3 is CATSESGTGLRGEQFF. The CDR3 DNA reads as TGTGCCACCAGTGAGTCCGGGACAGGGCTAAGGGGTGAGCAGTTCTTC. The V and J genes are TRBV24-1 and TRBJ2-1, with 9 positions matching TRBD1. Germline CDR1 KGHDR, CDR2 SFDVKD. The CDR3 runs 16 residues. The J segment lost 9 bases and the V segment lost 4 bases, leaving 12 bases of the junction unmatched.

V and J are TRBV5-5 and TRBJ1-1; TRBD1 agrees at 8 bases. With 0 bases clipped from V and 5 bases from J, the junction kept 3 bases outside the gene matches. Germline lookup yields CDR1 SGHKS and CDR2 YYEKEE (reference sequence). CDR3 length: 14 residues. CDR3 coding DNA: TGTGCCAGCAGCTTGGGGCAGGGGGCTACTGAAGCTTTCTTT. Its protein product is CASSLGQGATEAFF.

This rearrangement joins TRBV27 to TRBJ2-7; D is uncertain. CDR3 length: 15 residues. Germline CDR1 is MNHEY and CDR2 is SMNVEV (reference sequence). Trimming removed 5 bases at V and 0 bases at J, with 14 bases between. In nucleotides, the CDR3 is TGTGCCAGCAGTGAGTCTATGATGAGCTCCTACGAGCAGTACTTC. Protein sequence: CASSESMMSSYEQYF.

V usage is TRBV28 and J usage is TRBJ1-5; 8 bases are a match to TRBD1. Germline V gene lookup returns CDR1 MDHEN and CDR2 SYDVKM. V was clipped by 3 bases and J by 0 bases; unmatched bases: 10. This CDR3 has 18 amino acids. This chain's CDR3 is CASSFGTGTLYSNQPQHF. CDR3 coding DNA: TGTGCCAGCAGTTTTGGGACAGGCACTTTATATAGCAATCAGCCCCAGCATTTT.

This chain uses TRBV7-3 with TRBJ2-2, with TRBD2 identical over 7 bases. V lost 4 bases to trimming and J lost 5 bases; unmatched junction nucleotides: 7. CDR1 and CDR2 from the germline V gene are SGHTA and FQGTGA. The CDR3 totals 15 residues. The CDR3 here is CASSSGEGSTGELFF. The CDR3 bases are TGTGCCAGCAGCTCCGGGGAGGGAAGTACCGGGGAGCTGTTTTTT.

CDR3 in amino acids: CATKSVQGASGYTF. CDR3 in DNA: TGTGCCACCAAGTCGGTGCAGGGGGCCTCTGGCTACACCTTC. The V call is TRBV2, the J call TRBJ1-2; 8 bases match TRBD1. The CDR3 is 14 residues long. Looked up from germline, CDR1 is SNHLY and CDR2 is FYNNEI. The ends lost 10 bases at V and 7 bases at J; junction bases unmatched: 14.

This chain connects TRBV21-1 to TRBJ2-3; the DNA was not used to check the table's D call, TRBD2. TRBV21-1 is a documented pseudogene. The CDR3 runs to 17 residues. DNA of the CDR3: TGTGCCAGCAGCAAACTCTCGGGGGGCGGGGTCACAGATACGCAGTATTTT. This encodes CASSKLSGGGVTDTQYF.

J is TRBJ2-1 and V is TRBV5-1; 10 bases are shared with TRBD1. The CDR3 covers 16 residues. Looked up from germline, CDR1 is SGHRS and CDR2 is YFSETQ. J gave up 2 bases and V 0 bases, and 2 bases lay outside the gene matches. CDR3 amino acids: CASSLDGQGAYNEQFF. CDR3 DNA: TGCGCCAGCAGCTTGGATGGACAGGGGGCCTACAATGAGCAGTTCTTC.

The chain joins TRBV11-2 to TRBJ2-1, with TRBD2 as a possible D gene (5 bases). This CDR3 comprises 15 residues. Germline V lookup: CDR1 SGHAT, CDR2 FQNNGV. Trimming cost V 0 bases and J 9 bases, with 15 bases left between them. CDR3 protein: CASSLDNGVVTEQFF. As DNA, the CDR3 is TGTGCCAGCAGCTTAGATAACGGGGTTGTAACTGAGCAGTTCTTC.

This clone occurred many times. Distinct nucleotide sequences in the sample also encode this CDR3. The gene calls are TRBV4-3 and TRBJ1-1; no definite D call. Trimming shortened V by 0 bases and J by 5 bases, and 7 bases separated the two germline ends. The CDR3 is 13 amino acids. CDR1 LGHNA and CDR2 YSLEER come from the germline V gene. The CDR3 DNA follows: TGCGCCAGCAGCCAAGAGGCCGAAACTGAAGCTTTCTTT. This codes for CASSQEAETEAFF.

The CDR3 bases are TGTGCCTGGAGGGACACAGAATTCACCTACGAGCAGTACTTC. Protein product: CAWRDTEFTYEQYF. The gene calls are TRBV30 and TRBJ2-7; maybe TRBD1 (5 bases). The CDR3 loop spans 14 amino acids. The ends were cut back, 3 bases at V and 2 bases at J, with 14 bases in the middle. Germline V lookup: CDR1 GTSNPN, CDR2 SVGIG (reference sequence).

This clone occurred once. CDR3 in DNA: TGCGCCAGCAGCCAAGTGGGACAGGGGCCTTCTAATCGCGGAGCTTTCTTT. It specifies CASSQVGQGPSNRGAFF. The V gene is TRBV4-1, the J gene TRBJ1-1, with TRBD1 matching over 10 bases. The CDR3 consists of 17 residues. With V trimmed by 1 base and J by 10 bases, 15 bases remained unmatched. Germline V gene sequence: CDR1 MGHRA, CDR2 YSYEKL.

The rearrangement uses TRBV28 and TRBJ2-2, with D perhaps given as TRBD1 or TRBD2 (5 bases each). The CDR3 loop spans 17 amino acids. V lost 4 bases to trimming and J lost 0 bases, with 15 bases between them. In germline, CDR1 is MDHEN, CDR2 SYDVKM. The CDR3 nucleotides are TGTGCCAGCAGTTGGGGCCCGGGGCGGGCGAACACCGGGGAGCTGTTTTTT. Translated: CASSWGPGRANTGELFF.

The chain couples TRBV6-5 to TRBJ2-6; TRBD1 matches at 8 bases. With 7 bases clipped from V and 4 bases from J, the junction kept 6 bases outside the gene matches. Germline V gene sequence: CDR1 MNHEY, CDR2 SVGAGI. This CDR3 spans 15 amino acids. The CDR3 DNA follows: TGTGCCAGCAAGGCAGGGGGCTGGGGGGCCAACGTCCTGACTTTC. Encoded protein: CASKAGGWGANVLTF.

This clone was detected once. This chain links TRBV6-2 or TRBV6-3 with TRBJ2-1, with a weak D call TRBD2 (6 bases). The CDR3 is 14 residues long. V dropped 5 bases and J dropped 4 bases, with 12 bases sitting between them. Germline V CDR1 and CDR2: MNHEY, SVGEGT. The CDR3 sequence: CASSRLDLYNEQFF. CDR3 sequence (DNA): TGTGCCAGCAGTCGACTAGATTTATACAATGAGCAGTTCTTC.

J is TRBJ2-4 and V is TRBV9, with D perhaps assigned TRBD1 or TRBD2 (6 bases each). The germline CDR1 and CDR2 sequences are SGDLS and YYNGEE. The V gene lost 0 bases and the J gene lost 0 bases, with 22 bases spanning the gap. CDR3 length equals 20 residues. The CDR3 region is CASSVGGNGGGLLAKNIQYF. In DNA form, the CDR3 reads TGTGCCAGCAGCGTAGGAGGGAACGGAGGGGGGCTACTAGCCAAAAACATTCAGTACTTC.